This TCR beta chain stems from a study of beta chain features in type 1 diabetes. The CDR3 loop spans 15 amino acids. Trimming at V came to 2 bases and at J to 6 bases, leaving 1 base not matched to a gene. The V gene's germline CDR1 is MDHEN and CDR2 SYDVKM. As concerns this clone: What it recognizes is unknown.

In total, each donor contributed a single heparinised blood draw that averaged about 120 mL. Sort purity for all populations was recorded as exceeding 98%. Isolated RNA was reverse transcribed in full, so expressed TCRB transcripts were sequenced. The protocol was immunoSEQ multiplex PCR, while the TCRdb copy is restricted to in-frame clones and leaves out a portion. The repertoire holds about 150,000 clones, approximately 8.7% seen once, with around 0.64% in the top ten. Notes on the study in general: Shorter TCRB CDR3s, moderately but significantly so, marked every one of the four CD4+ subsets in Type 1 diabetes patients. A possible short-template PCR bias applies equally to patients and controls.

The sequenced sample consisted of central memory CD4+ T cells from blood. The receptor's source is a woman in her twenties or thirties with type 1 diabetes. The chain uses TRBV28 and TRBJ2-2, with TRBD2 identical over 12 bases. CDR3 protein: CASSLLAGGPGELFF. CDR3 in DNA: TGTGCCAGCAGTTTACTAGCGGGAGGGCCCGGGGAGCTGTTTTTT.